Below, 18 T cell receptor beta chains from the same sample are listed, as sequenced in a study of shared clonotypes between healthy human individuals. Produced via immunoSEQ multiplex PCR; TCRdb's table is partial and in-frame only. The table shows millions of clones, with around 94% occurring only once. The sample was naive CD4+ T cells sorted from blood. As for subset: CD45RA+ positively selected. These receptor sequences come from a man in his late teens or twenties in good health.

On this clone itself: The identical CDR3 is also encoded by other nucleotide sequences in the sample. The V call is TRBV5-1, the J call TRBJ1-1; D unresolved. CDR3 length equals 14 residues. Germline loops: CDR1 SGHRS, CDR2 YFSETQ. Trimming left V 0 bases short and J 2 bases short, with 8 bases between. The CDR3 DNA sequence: TGCGCCAGCAGCTTGGGGTACGGCAACACTGAAGCTTTCTTT. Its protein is CASSLGYGNTEAFF. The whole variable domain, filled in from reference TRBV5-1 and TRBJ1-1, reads KAGVTQTPRYLIKTRGQQVTLSCSPISGHRSVSWYQQTPGQGLQFLFEYFSETQRNKGNFPGRFSGRQFSNSRSEMNVSTLELGDSALYLCASSLGYGNTEAFFGQGTRLTVV.

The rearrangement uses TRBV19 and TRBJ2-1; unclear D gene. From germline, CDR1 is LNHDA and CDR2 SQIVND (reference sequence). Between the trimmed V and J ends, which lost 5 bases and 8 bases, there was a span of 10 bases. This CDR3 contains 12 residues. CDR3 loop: CASSSLSDEQFF. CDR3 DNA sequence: TGTGCCAGTAGTTCCCTCTCGGATGAGCAGTTCTTC. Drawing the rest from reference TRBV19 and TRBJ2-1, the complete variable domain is DGGITQSPKYLFRKEGQNVTLSCEQNLNHDAMYWYRQDPGQGLRLIYYSQIVNDFQKGDIAEGYSVSREKKESFPLTVTSAQKNPTAFYLCASSSLSDEQFFGPGTRLTVL.

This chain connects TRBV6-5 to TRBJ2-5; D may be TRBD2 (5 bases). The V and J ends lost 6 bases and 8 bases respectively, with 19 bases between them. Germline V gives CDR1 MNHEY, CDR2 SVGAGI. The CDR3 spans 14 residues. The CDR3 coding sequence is TGTGCCAGCAGCCCACTCGAGGGAACTCTAACCCAGTACTTC. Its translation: CASSPLEGTLTQYF.

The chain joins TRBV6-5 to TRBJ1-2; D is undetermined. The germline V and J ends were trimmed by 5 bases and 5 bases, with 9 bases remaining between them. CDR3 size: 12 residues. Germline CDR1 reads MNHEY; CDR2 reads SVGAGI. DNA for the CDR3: TGTGCCAGCAGTCGGTCGGGTTATGGCTACACCTTC. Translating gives CASSRSGYGYTF.

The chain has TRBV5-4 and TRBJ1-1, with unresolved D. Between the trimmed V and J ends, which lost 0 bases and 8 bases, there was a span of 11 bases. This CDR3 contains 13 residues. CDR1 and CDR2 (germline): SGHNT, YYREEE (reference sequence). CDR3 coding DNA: TGTGCCAGCAGCTTGGGTGCCGGGCACGAAGCTTTCTTT. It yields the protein CASSLGAGHEAFF.

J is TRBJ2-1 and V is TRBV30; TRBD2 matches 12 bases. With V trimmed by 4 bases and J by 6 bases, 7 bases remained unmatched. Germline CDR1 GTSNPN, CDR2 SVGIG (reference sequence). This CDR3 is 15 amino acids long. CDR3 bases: TGTGCCTGGACGCCTATGACTAGCGGGAGCAATGAGCAGTTCTTC. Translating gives CAWTPMTSGSNEQFF.

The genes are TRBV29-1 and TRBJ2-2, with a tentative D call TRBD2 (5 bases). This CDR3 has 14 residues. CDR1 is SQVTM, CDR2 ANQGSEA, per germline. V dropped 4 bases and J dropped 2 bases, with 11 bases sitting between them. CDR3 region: CSVVPSINTGELFF. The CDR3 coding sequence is TGCAGCGTTGTCCCTAGCATAAACACCGGGGAGCTGTTTTTT.

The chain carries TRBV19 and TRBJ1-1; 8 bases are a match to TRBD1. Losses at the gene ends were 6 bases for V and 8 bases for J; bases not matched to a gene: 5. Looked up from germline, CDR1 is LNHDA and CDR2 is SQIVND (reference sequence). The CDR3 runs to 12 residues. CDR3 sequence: CASSNSGGEAFF. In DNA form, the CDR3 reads TGTGCCAGTAGCAATTCAGGGGGCGAAGCTTTCTTT.

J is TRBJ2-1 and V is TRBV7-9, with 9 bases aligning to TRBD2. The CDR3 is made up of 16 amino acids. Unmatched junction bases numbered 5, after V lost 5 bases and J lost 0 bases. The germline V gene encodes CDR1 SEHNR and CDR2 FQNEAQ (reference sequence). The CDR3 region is CASSPVAGASYNEQFF. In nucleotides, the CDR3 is TGTGCCAGCAGCCCCGTAGCGGGAGCCTCCTACAATGAGCAGTTCTTC.

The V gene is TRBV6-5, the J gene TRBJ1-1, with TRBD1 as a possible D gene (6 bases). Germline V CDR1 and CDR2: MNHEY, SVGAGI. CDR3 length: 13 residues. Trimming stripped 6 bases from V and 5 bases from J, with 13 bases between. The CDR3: CASSRGQSTEAFF. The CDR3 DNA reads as TGTGCCAGCAGCCGCGGACAGTCTACTGAAGCTTTCTTT.

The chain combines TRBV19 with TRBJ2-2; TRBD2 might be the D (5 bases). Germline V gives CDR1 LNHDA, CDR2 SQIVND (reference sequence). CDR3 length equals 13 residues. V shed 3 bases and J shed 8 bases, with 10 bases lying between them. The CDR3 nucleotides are TGTGCCAGTAGTATTCGGGGAAATGGGGAGCTGTTTTTT. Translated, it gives CASSIRGNGELFF.

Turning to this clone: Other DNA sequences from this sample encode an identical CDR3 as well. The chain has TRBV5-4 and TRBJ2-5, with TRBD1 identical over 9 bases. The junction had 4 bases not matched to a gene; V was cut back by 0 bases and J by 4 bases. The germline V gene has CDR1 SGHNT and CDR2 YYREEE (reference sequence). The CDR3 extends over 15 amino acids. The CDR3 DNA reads TGTGCCAGCAGCTTGGGGGACAGGGCAAGAGAGACCCAGTACTTC. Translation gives CASSLGDRARETQYF.

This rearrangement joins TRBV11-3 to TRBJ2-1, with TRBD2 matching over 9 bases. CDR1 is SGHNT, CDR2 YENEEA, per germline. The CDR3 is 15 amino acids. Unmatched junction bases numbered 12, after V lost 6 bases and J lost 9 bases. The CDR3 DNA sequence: TGTGCCAGCAGTTATAGCGGGAGTGCAGGTGGTGAGCAGTTCTTC. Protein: CASSYSGSAGGEQFF.

The CDR3 DNA follows: TGTGCCAGCAGCTTAGAGGCCAGCTATGGCTACACCTTC. Translating it yields CASSLEASYGYTF. The V and J genes are TRBV7-8 and TRBJ1-2; D is uncertain. V was clipped by 1 base and J by 4 bases, with 7 bases between them. CDR1 and CDR2 from the germline V gene are SGHVS and FQNEAQ. CDR3 length equals 13 residues.

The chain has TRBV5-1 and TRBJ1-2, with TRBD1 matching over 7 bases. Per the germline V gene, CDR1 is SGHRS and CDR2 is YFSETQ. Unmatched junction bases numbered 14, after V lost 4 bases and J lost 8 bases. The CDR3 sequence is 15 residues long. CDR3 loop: CASSITGEGSSGYTF. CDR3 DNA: TGCGCCAGCAGCATTACAGGGGAGGGATCGTCGGGCTACACCTTC.

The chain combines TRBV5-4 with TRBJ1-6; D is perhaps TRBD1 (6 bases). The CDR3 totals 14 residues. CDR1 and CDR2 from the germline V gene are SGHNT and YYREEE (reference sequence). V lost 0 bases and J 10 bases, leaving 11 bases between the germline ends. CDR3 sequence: CASSLVGGQSPLHF. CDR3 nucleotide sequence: TGTGCCAGCAGCTTGGTCGGGGGGCAATCACCCCTCCACTTT.

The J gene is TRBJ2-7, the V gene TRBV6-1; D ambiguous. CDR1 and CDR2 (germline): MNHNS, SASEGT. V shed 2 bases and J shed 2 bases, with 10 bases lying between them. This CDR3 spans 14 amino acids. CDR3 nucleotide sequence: TGTGCCAGCAGTGAAAAAGGGTCACCCTACGAGCAGTACTTC. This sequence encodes CASSEKGSPYEQYF.

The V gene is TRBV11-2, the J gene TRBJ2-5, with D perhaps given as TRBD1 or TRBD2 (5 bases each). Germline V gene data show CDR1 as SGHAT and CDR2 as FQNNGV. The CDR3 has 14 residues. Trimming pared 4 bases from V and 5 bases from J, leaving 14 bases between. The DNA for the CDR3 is TGTGCCAGCAGCTCGGGACGGATCCAGGAGACCCAGTACTTC. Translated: CASSSGRIQETQYF.